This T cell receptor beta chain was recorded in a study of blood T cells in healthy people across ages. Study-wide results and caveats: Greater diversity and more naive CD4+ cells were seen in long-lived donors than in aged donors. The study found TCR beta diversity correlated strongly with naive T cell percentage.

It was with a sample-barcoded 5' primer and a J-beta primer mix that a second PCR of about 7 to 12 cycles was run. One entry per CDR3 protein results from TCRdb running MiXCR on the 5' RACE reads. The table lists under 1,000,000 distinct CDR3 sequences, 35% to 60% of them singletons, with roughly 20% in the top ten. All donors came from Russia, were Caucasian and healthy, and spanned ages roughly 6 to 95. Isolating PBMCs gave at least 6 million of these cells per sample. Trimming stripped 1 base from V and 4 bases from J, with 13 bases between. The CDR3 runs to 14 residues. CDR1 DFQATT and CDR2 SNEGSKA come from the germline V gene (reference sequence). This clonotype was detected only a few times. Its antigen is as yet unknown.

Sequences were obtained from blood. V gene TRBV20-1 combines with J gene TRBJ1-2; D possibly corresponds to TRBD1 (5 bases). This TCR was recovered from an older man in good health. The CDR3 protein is CSARGGTSGYGYTF. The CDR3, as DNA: TGCAGTGCTAGAGGTGGGACGAGCGGCTATGGCTACACCTTC.